This T cell receptor (beta chain) was identified in a study of blood T cell repertoires in COVID-19. In the original analysis: Amplifying reference gene primers gave estimates of nucleated cell counts. This table comes from immunoSEQ multiplex PCR, and its TCRdb copy is limited to in-frame clones, with some not included. V and J calls and clone size are those listed in that table; D and trimming were worked out from the DNA. Here the sample spans over 50,000 clones, around 90% being singletons. V shed 3 bases and J shed 0 bases, with 8 bases lying between them. Germline V gene data show CDR1 as SGHVS and CDR2 as FQNEAQ. This CDR3 is 14 amino acids long.

The sequence was collected from a human donor in a cohort sampled during active COVID-19. Sequencing was carried out using peripheral blood. The V call is TRBV7-8, the J call TRBJ1-2; the D is unclear. CDR3 loop: CASSFAETNYGYTF. In DNA, the CDR3 is TGTGCCAGCAGCTTTGCAGAAACTAACTATGGCTACACCTTC.